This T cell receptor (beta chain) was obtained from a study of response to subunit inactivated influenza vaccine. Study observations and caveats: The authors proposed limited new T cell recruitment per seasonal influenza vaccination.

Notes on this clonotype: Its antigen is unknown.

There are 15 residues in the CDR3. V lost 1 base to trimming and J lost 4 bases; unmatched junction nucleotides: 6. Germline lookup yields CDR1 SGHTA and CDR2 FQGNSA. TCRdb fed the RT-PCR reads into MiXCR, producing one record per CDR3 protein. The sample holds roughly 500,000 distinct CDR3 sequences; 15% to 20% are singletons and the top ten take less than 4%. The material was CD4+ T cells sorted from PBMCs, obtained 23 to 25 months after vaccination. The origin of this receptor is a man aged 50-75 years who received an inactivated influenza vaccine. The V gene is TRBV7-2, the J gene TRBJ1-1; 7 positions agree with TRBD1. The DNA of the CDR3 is TGTGCCAGCAGCTTAGTAAACAGGGGAGGCACTGAAGCTTTCTTT. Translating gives CASSLVNRGGTEAFF.